This T cell receptor beta chain was identified in a study of human T cells and chemical hapten exposure. Time point of the sample: pre-sensitization, week 0. The treatment denotes: therapeutic diphenylcyclopropenone sensitization with weekly scalp DPC. MiXCR, run by TCRdb on the RACE reads, gives a single entry per CDR3 protein. The data show more than 250,000 distinct CDR3 sequences, 7.5% to 8% seen once. This clonotype showed up many times. The CDR3 has 14 amino acids. The germline V gene has CDR1 SGHRS and CDR2 YFSETQ. V lost 2 bases and J lost 7, with 13 bases in between. The chain recombines TRBV5-1 with TRBJ1-5; maybe TRBD1 (6 bases). Sequences were derived from whole blood, sampled in connection with sensitization to the hapten diphenylcyclopropenone (DPC). The TCR sequence derives from a man aged 18 to 30 with alopecia areata. Some clones in this sample may be carry-over from other donors' samples. The CDR3 coding sequence is TGCGCCAGCAGCTTAACCCCAGGGGCCCAGCCCCAGCATTTT. It codes for CASSLTPGAQPQHF. Full variable domain (remainder filled in from reference TRBV5-1 and TRBJ1-5): KAGVTQTPRYLIKTRGQQVTLSCSPISGHRSVSWYQQTPGQGLQFLFEYFSETQRNKGNFPGRFSGRQFSNSRSEMNVSTLELGDSALYLCASSLTPGAQPQHFGDGTRLSIL.